Given below is one TCR beta chain in context. This sample was taken from a study of blood T cell repertoires in COVID-19. Overall study context: T cells, B-cell-depleted T cells, or PBMCs provided the cDNA or gDNA that served as material.

In the original workflow: How many nucleated cells were present was estimated from reference gene primer amplification. TCRdb's table, derived via immunoSEQ multiplex PCR, lists solely in-frame clones and lacks some. The V and J calls and clone size were taken over from that table, and D and trimming were inferred from the DNA. The repertoire consists of about 210,000 clones, with approximately 83% occurring once and the leading ten covering 3.5% to 4%. Between the trimmed V and J ends, which lost 6 bases and 6 bases, there was a span of 15 bases. The CDR3 covers 15 residues. Germline assignment: CDR1 MDHEN and CDR2 SYDVKM. Individuals aged roughly 18 to 95 years were recruited from 24 US areas. Participants reported their clinical history, and cohort assignment relied on those reports.

The V call is TRBV28, the J call TRBJ1-6, with a possible D match to TRBD1 (6 bases). The sequenced material came from PBMCs or T cells enriched from blood (not recorded which). This TCR was sampled from a woman aged 40 to 50 with acute COVID-19. CDR3 region: CASSPIQGSNSPLHF. CDR3 in DNA: TGTGCCAGCAGCCCGATACAGGGCTCTAATTCACCCCTCCACTTT.